Sequencing of this TCR beta chain was carried out in a study of OX40 agonist ivuxolimab in advanced cancers. Across the study: Intravenous ivuxolimab at 0.01 to 10 mg/kg was given to patients every 2 weeks.

Sampled blood was obtained at baseline, cycle 4 day 1, and cycle 7 day 1. This clone was detected only once. Its target is unknown. Assay used: immunoSEQ multiplex PCR; TCRdb lists only in-frame clones, some missing. Among tens of thousands of clones listed, nearly 85% were seen once. Study-wide points: CD4+ and CD8+ blood T cells expanded clonally by week 6 at 0.1 to 3.0 mg/kg.

This TCR derives from an adult with an advanced solid tumor such as melanoma, head and neck, liver or kidney cancer. Sequencing was performed on CD4+ or CD8+ T cells sorted from blood, taken in a trial of the OX40 agonist ivuxolimab.

CDR3 residues: CASRKGLAESYEQYF. CDR3 nucleotides: TGTGCCAGCAGGAAGGGACTAGCGGAGTCCTACGAGCAGTACTTC. The rearrangement links TRBV6-1 to TRBJ2-7; 11 bases agree with TRBD2. The germline CDR1 and CDR2 sequences are MNHNS and SASEGT. The J segment lost 1 base and the V segment lost 6 bases, leaving 5 bases of the junction unmatched. The CDR3 spans 15 residues.